This T cell receptor beta chain was captured by sequencing in a study of cytomegalovirus exposure and HLA in healthy donors (dated by TCRdb to between 2016 and 2019). For the study in its entirety: An earlier analysis of several hundred of the donors reported about 300 Gb of sequence data and 95 million to 120 million unique TCR beta sequences obtained from approximately 180 million T cells. An early release that covered 640 HLA-typed donors contained about 300 gigabases of sequencing data and around 80 million unique TCR sequences. Of the 300 to 500 genotyped donors, approximately 80% were placed in the genetic ancestry cluster associated with self-reported Caucasian donors. The aim of the study was to test whether cataloging public T cell receptors could identify signatures of past pathogen exposure. The study profiled the T cell repertoires of 500 to 800 subjects by immunosequencing and related them to cytomegalovirus serostatus. Along with the 666-subject first cohort, a separate validation cohort of approximately 110 different subjects was used. The study combined high-throughput TCR immunosequencing, statistical association of individual TCRs with disease status, and machine learning to predict cytomegalovirus infection status. A later analysis re-examined previously published TCR beta repertoires from around 670 donors and added high-resolution HLA genotyping to investigate patterns of TCR occurrence. Rather than using new phenotypic data, the later analysis identified candidate immune exposures from TCR beta sequences and from how often those sequences occurred across donors. An earlier analysis of roughly 580 of the donors used high-throughput TCR beta sequencing to judge whether each TCR beta V gene segment behaved as functional or pseudogenic. Donor age, sex, ethnicity and CMV serostatus were compiled together with the repertoire data. A later genetic analysis took genome-wide SNP genotypes for about 55% of the 666 donors and used that subset as a discovery cohort. Every discovery cohort repertoire had been produced on one sequencing platform. HLA typing covered class I and class II loci at four-digit resolution. Typing coverage varied by locus: roughly 620-640 donors for A, B, C, DRB1 and DQB1; more than 500 for DQA1; some 610 for DPA1; fewer than 480 for DPB1. About 5 DR-DQ haplotypes were handled as single units for association and clustering, since linkage in the cohort was strong. Among some 400 genotyped donors of the cohort, an average of about 240,000 unique TCR beta nucleotide sequences was sequenced per donor, of which 15% to 20% were non-productive. The study at large found these results: Cytomegalovirus status was reported to be diagnosed by the classifier with high specificity and sensitivity in both the original and validation cohorts. An association between a missense DCLRE1C variant and V-gene and J-gene trimming of TCR beta chains was found in a later genetic analysis and replicated in an independent cohort. In an earlier analysis of several hundred of the donors, most TCR beta V segments were observed in productive rearrangements about 90% or about 30% of the time, broadly matching IMGT annotations. Roughly uniform sequencing depth across donors was assumed in presence/absence analyses, although this assumption may not hold. The cohort was sequenced for TCR beta chains only, and without alpha or paired-chain data the features that could be detected were limited. Several of the top co-occurrence clusters appeared to be linked to parvovirus B19, influenza, CMV and Epstein-Barr virus, according to a later analysis. Some IMGT-functional V segments, including TRBV6-2 and TRBV6-3, could not be told apart with the 87-base-pair reads, so those segments were excluded. Specific HLA alleles were associated with 15,000 to 20,000 TCR beta sequences at a false discovery rate of 0.05 in a later analysis. In a later analysis, the rate of TCR association differed among HLA loci, with DRB1 alleles having the most associated TCRs and HLA-C alleles having the fewest. In a later genetic analysis, fewer N-insertions in productive TCRs were reported among donors in an Asian-associated ancestry cluster than the roughly 700-donor mean. A later analysis found that HLA-associated TCR beta chains were more clonally expanded and had lower generation probabilities than equally common non-associated chains. A further reported finding was that TCR beta sequences accurately predicted the HLA-A and HLA-B alleles for most subjects in the first cohort. According to a later analysis, most CMV-associated TCR beta chains appeared to be HLA-restricted, and the HLA associations seemed to be driven largely by CMV exposure. In vitro tests confirmed that a few of the cytomegalovirus-associated TCR beta chains recognize cytomegalovirus antigens. According to the authors, the approach could potentially be generalized to other disease states and immunological phenotypes. Because HLA typing was unavailable for some donors at each locus, only the typed subset was used in association tests. For the cohort, immune exposure information was limited to CMV serostatus. A group of highly shared sequence variants was considered likely to be a technical artifact of the sequencing pipeline. Because counts were too low, around 17 rarely observed V segments, including chromosome 9 orphons, were left out of the earlier analysis of approximately 580 of the donors. Correlated functional status among segregating V segments might be attributable to linkage disequilibrium, but an unknown experimental factor could not be ruled out. While some public TCRs were present in many individuals, most TCR sequences turned up only very rarely across donors. When HLA alleles, especially DR and DQ, strongly co-occurred, TCR associations were difficult to assign to individual alleles. A total of fewer than 200 TCR beta chains were listed by the study as associated with cytomegalovirus.

To prepare the library, the immunoSEQ multiplex PCR assay was applied. The multiplex PCR relied on a mix of 60 forward primers for TCR Vbeta segments and 13 reverse primers for TCR Jbeta segments. The CDR3 region of rearranged TCR beta genes was amplified from genomic DNA with a multiplex PCR assay. On the Illumina HiSeq System, the amplified TCR beta libraries were sequenced as 87-base-pair reads. The paper's data handling went like this. Across the 700 or so repertoires, a later analysis counted about 81 million unique TCR beta chains, 9 million to 14 million of which were shared by at least two donors. Raw reads were error-corrected and collapsed into unique sequences with a nearest-neighbor algorithm that merged closely related sequences to remove PCR and sequencing errors. CDR3 sequences were aligned to IMGT reference sequences to assign V, D and J gene segments. For a sequence to be retained, at least a six-nucleotide match to both a V gene segment and a J gene segment was required. A rearrangement counted as productive if the CDR3 had no stop codons and remained in frame with V and J, and every other rearrangement counted as non-productive. CDR3 was defined by IMGT convention, running from the second conserved V-encoded cysteine to the conserved J-encoded phenylalanine. Sequences without an unambiguous match to a single V gene segment were excluded from the earlier analysis of almost 600 of the donors. In an earlier analysis of some 590 of the donors, a V segment was called functional when productive rearrangements were above 56.7%, and segregating when the standard deviation between donors exceeded 5%. To diagnose cytomegalovirus status from the catalog of TCR beta chain sequences, a statistical classification framework was built. In a later analysis, V and J genes were assigned by comparing TCR nucleotide sequences against IMGT/GENE-DB human TR gene sequences. The TCRdist pipeline was used in a later analysis to assign CDR3 sequences and most-parsimonious VDJ recombination scenarios. A later analysis defined each TCR beta chain by its CDR3 amino acid sequence plus V-gene family, and excluded reads lacking a unique V-gene family. A later analysis removed 550 to 700 highly shared, low-generation-probability nucleotide sequences to deal with suspected cross-contamination and a sequencing artifact. In a later analysis, a clonal expansion index for each public chain was calculated from normalized within-repertoire ranks of inferred template counts. In a later analysis, generation probabilities were computed using a VDJ recombination model fitted to out-of-frame rearrangements, and the results were checked against IGoR. Hypergeometric tests were used in a later analysis to score TCR-TCR, TCR-HLA and TCR-CMV co-occurrence, with a repertoire-size bias correction applied to the TCR pairs. To estimate false discovery rates, a later analysis permuted the HLA or CMV assignments 20 times. In a later analysis, co-occurring TCRs were grouped using DBSCAN, with TCRdist sequence similarity added in when clustering inside HLA-allele-positive subsets. For co-occurrence clustering, repertoires with fewer than 30,000 or more than 120,000 public chains were excluded, along with 4 to 6 repertoires with anomalous nucleotide sharing. In TCRdb, the immuneACCESS table is reduced to in-frame sequences with V and J assigned. These tables do not hold every clone; where another copy was compared, an unresolved V gene accounts for under half, and the others remain unexplained. V and J calls and clone size are those listed in that table; D and trimming were worked out from the DNA. The sample includes approximately 260,000 clones, with roughly 81% observed a single time. Approximately 2% of the sample comes from the top ten.

CDR1 and CDR2 were assigned from the germline V gene as SGHTA and FQGTGA. Measured from the cysteine to the phenylalanine, the CDR3 is 13 residues long. Just CDR3 DNA is preserved here, 39 bases in frame from base 1. V loses 6 bases of germline sequence and J loses 10 bases, and the interval between the two ends is 16 bases. In total, 666 healthy bone marrow donors made up the cohort. All cohort members were sampled while nominally healthy, although unrecorded immune exposures were likely present. The donor was CMV seropositive and was included in the group of almost 300 seropositive cohort members. A peripheral blood sample was collected from each donor, and TCR beta sequencing was performed on peripheral blood mononuclear cells. The Qiagen DNeasy Blood Extraction Kit was used to extract genomic DNA from the blood cell samples. On this clone: Its antigen has not been determined. The input lacks base qualities; no much larger clone sits a single base away.

The sequenced sample was PBMCs. The TCR was taken from a woman in her thirties or forties in good health and CMV-seropositive. The rearranged segments are TRBV7-3 and TRBJ2-1; a tentative D call is TRBD2 (5 bases match). Read as DNA, the sequence is TGTGCCAGCAGTTCCGGGCCGGGAAGGGAGCAGTTCTTC. It codes for CASSSGPGREQFF.